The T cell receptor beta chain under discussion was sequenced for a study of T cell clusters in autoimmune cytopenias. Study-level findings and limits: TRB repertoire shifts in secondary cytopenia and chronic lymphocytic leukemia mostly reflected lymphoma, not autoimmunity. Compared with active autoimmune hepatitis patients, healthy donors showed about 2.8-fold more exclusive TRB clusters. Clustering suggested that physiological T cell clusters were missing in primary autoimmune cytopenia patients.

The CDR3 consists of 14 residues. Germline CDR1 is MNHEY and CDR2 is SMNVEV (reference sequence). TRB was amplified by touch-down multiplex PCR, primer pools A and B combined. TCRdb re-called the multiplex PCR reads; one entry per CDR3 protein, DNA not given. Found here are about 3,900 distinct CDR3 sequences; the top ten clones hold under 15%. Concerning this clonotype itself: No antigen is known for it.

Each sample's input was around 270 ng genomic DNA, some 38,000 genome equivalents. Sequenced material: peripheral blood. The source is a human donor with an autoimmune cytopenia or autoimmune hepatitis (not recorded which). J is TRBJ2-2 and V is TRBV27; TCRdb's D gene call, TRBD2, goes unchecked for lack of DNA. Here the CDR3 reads CASRGLGNTGELFF.